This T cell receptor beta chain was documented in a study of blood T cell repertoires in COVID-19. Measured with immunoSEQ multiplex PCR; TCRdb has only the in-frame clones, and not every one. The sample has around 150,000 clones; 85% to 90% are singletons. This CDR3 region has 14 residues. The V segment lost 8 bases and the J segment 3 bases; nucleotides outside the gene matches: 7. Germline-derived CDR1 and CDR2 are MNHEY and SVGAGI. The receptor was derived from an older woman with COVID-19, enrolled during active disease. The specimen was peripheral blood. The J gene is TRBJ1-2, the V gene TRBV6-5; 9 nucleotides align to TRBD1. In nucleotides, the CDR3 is TGTGCCAGCCAACAGGGGGCTTGGGACTATGGCTACACCTTC. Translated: CASQQGAWDYGYTF.